The 16 T cell receptor beta chains below were found in one sample sequenced in a study of early T cells in non-severe SARS-CoV-2 infection. Via MiXCR, TCRdb re-called the 5' RACE reads, giving one row per CDR3 protein. The data show some 71,000 distinct CDR3 sequences, 9% to 10% seen once. The sample consisted of whole blood, taken at baseline. The receptors originated from an adult who was a healthcare worker with PCR-confirmed SARS-CoV-2 infection or an uninfected control (not recorded which).

The V call is TRBV21-1, the J call TRBJ1-5. TRBV21-1 is flagged as a pseudogene. The CDR3 is made up of 16 amino acids. The CDR3: CASGFSSGPRHQPQHF. In DNA form, the CDR3 reads TGTGCCAGCGGGTTTTCATCGGGGCCCCGCCATCAGCCCCAGCATTTT.

The chain employs TRBV28 and TRBJ2-5, with no clear D. The CDR3 has 13 amino acids. From germline, CDR1 is MDHEN and CDR2 SYDVKM. V was trimmed by 3 bases and J by 1 base, leaving 6 bases between them. The CDR3 coding sequence is TGTGCCAGCAGTTTGACAAGCCAAGAGACCCAGTACTTC. Its translation: CASSLTSQETQYF.

In its sample, this clonotype was seen many times. The chain is built from TRBV28 and TRBJ2-3, with 10 bases fitting TRBD2. This CDR3 has 21 residues. V was pared by 3 bases and J by 1 base, with 19 bases of the junction left unmatched. Germline V CDR1 and CDR2: MDHEN, SYDVKM. DNA for the CDR3: TGTGCCAGCAGTTTGTTTTATCTAGCGGGAGCAGAGTCCCAAGGCACAGATACGCAGTATTTT. It codes for CASSLFYLAGAESQGTDTQYF.

This clonotype was recorded a few times. The chain is built from TRBV29-1 and TRBJ2-3; unclear D gene. This CDR3 is built from 16 residues. Germline assignment: CDR1 SQVTM and CDR2 ANQGSEA. Deletions cut 1 base from V and 0 bases from J, with 14 bases between. The DNA of the CDR3 is TGCAGCGTTGAAGGAGGCCGGCAGGAAAGCACAGATACGCAGTATTTT. This codes for CSVEGGRQESTDTQYF.

This clonotype was seen at least ten times. As DNA, the CDR3 is TGTGCCAGCAGGGCGGGACTAGCGGGAGGGCTTTTCTTC. The encoded protein is CASRAGLAGGLFF. V usage is TRBV27 and J usage is TRBJ2-1, with 16 positions matching TRBD2. The V segment lost 6 bases and the J segment 16 bases; nucleotides outside the gene matches: 6. This CDR3 contains 13 residues. Germline-derived CDR1 and CDR2 are MNHEY and SMNVEV (reference sequence).

This clonotype was found many times. V gene TRBV6-2 or TRBV6-3 combines with J gene TRBJ2-2, with D possibly being TRBD1 or TRBD2 (5 bases each). Trimming cost V 3 bases and J 3 bases, with 11 bases left between them. CDR3 length equals 15 residues. The germline V gene has CDR1 MNHEY and CDR2 SVGEGT. The CDR3 DNA is TGTGCCAGCAGTTATCACGGGGCTTACACCGGGGAGCTGTTTTTT. Protein product: CASSYHGAYTGELFF.

CDR3 loop: CASSSETRGDNTEAFF. In nucleotides, the CDR3 is TGTGCCAGCAGCTCCGAGACCAGGGGCGACAACACTGAAGCTTTCTTT. The V and J genes are TRBV7-2 and TRBJ1-1, with D perhaps TRBD1 (6 bases). The length of the CDR3 is 16 residues. Deletions cut 4 bases from V and 2 bases from J, with 17 bases between. The germline V gene encodes CDR1 SGHTA and CDR2 FQGNSA.

The table lists this clonotype with many counts. This chain joins TRBV20-1 and TRBJ2-7; 8 bases match TRBD1. This CDR3 is built from 14 residues. V gave up 0 bases and J gave up 2 bases; unmatched junction bases: 3. Germline V gene lookup returns CDR1 DFQATT and CDR2 SNEGSKA (reference sequence). The CDR3 coding sequence is TGCAGTGCTAGAGAGGGACAGGCACCCTACGAGCAGTACTTC. As protein: CSAREGQAPYEQYF.

There are many counts of this clonotype. The genes are TRBV11-2 and TRBJ2-7; no reliable D call. V lost 5 bases to trimming and J lost 6 bases, with 8 bases between them. Germline CDR1 reads SGHAT; CDR2 reads FQNNGV. CDR3 length: 11 amino acids. CDR3 loop: CASSPSGEQYF. The CDR3 coding sequence is TGTGCCAGCAGCCCTTCAGGCGAGCAGTACTTC.

Concerning this clonotype: One base away lies a much larger clone, so this may be a sequencing read error. The genes are TRBV20-1 and TRBJ2-1; no firm D call. V shed 3 bases and J shed 0 bases, with 12 bases lying between them. This CDR3 spans 15 amino acids. Germline V gene data show CDR1 as DFQATT and CDR2 as SNEGSKA (reference sequence). The CDR3 DNA reads TGCAGTGCTAGTATGGGAACGAGCTCCTACAATGAGCAGTTCTTC. Its protein is CSASMGTSSYNEQFF.

A few counts support this clonotype. The chain has TRBV9 and TRBJ2-6; D is unresolved. The CDR3 has 20 residues. The V end was cut by 3 bases, the J end by 0 bases, with 22 bases between. Germline V gives CDR1 SGDLS, CDR2 YYNGEE. The CDR3 here is CASSAPIRRKVSSGANVLTF. CDR3 coding DNA: TGTGCCAGCAGCGCCCCCATCAGACGGAAGGTTAGCTCTGGGGCCAACGTCCTGACTTTC. The whole variable domain, filled in from reference TRBV9 and TRBJ2-6, reads DSGVTQTPKHLITATGQRVTLRCSPRSGDLSVYWYQQSLDQGLQFLIQYYNGEERAKGNILERFSAQQFPDLHSELNLSSLELGDSALYFCASSAPIRRKVSSGANVLTFGAGSRLTVL.

This clonotype was seen only a few times. This sequence joins TRBV28 and TRBJ2-1, with 9 bases lining up with TRBD2. Germline trimming cut 6 bases from V and 4 bases from J; bases unmatched to any gene: 7. There are 15 residues in the CDR3. CDR1 is MDHEN, CDR2 SYDVKM, per germline. The CDR3, as DNA: TGTGCCAGCAGACCTCGGCTAGCGGGATACAATGAGCAGTTCTTC. It is translated as CASRPRLAGYNEQFF.

The gene calls are TRBV29-1 and TRBJ1-1, with D hard to call. This CDR3 comprises 13 residues. Germline-derived CDR1 and CDR2 are SQVTM and ANQGSEA. Trimming took off 4 bases at V and 1 base at J, with 10 bases between the two ends. CDR3 sequence (DNA): TGCAGCGTTGTTCGGACCAAGAACACTGAAGCTTTCTTT. This encodes CSVVRTKNTEAFF. Supplemented by reference TRBV29-1 and TRBJ1-1, the full variable domain reads SAVISQKPSRDICQRGTSLTIQCQVDSQVTMMFWYRQQPGQSLTLIATANQGSEATYESGFVIDKFPISRPNLTFSTLTVSNMSPEDSSIYLCSVVRTKNTEAFFGQGTRLTVV.

This clonotype was observed a handful of times. This chain links TRBV11-1 with TRBJ2-1, with D hard to call. The CDR3 contains 14 residues. Trimming took 1 base from V and 5 from J, leaving 9 bases between them. Germline V gene lookup returns CDR1 SGHAT and CDR2 FQDESV (reference sequence). The CDR3, as DNA: TGTGCCAGCAGCTTAGGGCGGCAAAACAATGAGCAGTTCTTC. Its protein is CASSLGRQNNEQFF.

This clonotype has just a few counts. The genes are TRBV27 and TRBJ2-5; 7 positions match TRBD1. Germline trimming cut 0 bases from V and 4 bases from J; bases unmatched to any gene: 5. The germline V gene has CDR1 MNHEY and CDR2 SMNVEV (reference sequence). This CDR3 has 15 residues. This CDR3 is CASSLSTGIGETQYF. CDR3 coding DNA: TGTGCCAGCAGTTTATCGACAGGGATCGGAGAGACCCAGTACTTC.

This clonotype has ten or more counts. This chain joins TRBV28 and TRBJ1-1; D not certain. CDR3 length equals 11 residues. The V end was cut by 7 bases, the J end by 8 bases, with 11 bases between. From germline, CDR1 is MDHEN and CDR2 SYDVKM. The CDR3 protein is CASIGFWEAFF. DNA for the CDR3: TGTGCCAGCATAGGTTTTTGGGAAGCTTTCTTT.